Reported below is one T cell receptor beta chain. The data were taken from a study of shared clonotypes between healthy human individuals. Looking at the study overall: Donor ages ranged 18 to 49 years: two women, a few men.

Profiled with immunoSEQ multiplex PCR; TCRdb holds only in-frame clones, not every one. The data show about 1.1 million clones, 75% to 80% seen once. Germline V gives CDR1 MNHNY, CDR2 SVGAGI (reference sequence). The length of the CDR3 is 15 residues. V was clipped by 5 bases and J by 2 bases, with 12 bases between them. The receptor was derived from a man aged 18 to 29 in good health. Some clones in this sample may be carry-over from other donors' samples. This chain uses TRBV6-6 with TRBJ2-2; possibly TRBD1 for D (6 bases). Sequenced material: memory CD4+ T cells from PBMCs. Indicated subset: CD45RA-negative fraction. The CDR3 nucleotides read TGTGCCAGCAGTAACAGGGTGGTAAACACCGGGGAGCTGTTTTTT. This gives the protein CASSNRVVNTGELFF.